This T cell receptor (beta chain) was recorded in a study of T-cell reconstitution after alpha-beta-depleted transplantation in children. Study results and caveats: T-cell counts and diversity at one year post-transplant came mainly from newly produced T cells.

Library preparation (for TCRbeta) was performed with unique molecular identifiers. TCRdb re-analysed the PCR reads in MiXCR, keeping a single row per CDR3 protein. Among approximately 980,000 distinct CDR3 sequences, less than 30% were seen once, and the ten largest hold under 30%. This clonotype has more than one count but fewer than ten. The antigen remains unidentified. This CDR3 region has 14 residues. The germline CDR1 and CDR2 sequences are MNHEY and SVGEGT. V lost 5 bases and J lost 6; bases outside the gene matches: 9. The specimen was PBMCs, mostly from graft donor cells, collected 360 days after TCRalphabeta/CD19-depleted stem cell transplant. The clonotype comes from a boy in the first two years of life who had a stem cell transplant for SCID, so the T cells may come from the graft donor. The chain employs TRBV6-2 or TRBV6-3 and TRBJ2-7; 8 bases fit TRBD2. CDR3 nucleotides: TGTGCCAGCAGTCGGGGACTAGGGTTCGGCGAGCAGTACTTC. Encoded protein: CASSRGLGFGEQYF.